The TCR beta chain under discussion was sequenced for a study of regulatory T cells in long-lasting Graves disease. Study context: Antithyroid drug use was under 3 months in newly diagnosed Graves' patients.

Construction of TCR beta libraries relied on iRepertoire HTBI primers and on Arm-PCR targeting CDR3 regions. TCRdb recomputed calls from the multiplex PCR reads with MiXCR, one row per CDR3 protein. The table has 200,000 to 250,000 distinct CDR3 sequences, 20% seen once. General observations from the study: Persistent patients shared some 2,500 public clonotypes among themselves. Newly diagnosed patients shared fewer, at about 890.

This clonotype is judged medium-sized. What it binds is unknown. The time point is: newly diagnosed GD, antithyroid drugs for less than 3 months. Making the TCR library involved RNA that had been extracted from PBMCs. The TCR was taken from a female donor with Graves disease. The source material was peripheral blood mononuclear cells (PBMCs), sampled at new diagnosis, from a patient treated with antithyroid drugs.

CDR3 bases: TGTGCCAGCTCACCGTCGCAGGGGATAGGCAATGAGCAGTTCTTC. Amino acid sequence: CASSPSQGIGNEQFF. V is TRBV18 and J is TRBJ2-1, with D perhaps matching TRBD1 (6 bases). Germline CDR1 KGHSH, CDR2 LQKENI. Trimming shortened V by 3 bases and J by 6 bases, and 15 bases separated the two germline ends. There are 15 residues in the CDR3.